The rows below give T cell receptor beta chains drawn from one sample of a study of blood T cell repertoires in COVID-19. Using immunoSEQ multiplex PCR, the repertoire was profiled, and TCRdb retains in-frame clones only, with some absent. This table has some 400,000 clones, about 90% appearing once. Sequencing was carried out using PBMCs or T cells enriched from blood (not recorded which). Every receptor here comes from a man younger than 40 who had recovered from COVID-19. Both conserved end residues are part of each CDR3. Fields, in order: J gene, D gene, V gene, CDR3 length, clone size, CDR3 protein, CDR3 DNA. A D gene is named only where the DNA matches it firmly. The size field is filled for only some rows; it gives once, few, many or a size class.

>TRBJ2-2|NA|TRBV2|13|NA
CASSGEVTGELFF
TGTGCCAGCAGTGGCGAGGTGACGGGGGAGCTGTTTTTT
>TRBJ1-1|NA|TRBV16|13|few
CASSQLQGTEAFF
TGTGCCAGCAGCCAACTCCAGGGAACTGAAGCTTTCTTT
>TRBJ1-3|NA|TRBV29-1|13|NA
CSVRRTPGNTIYF
TGCAGCGTTCGCCGGACACCTGGAAACACCATATATTTT
>TRBJ2-3|NA|TRBV9|13|NA
CASGIAVEDTQYF
TGTGCCAGCGGGATAGCGGTTGAAGATACGCAGTATTTT
>TRBJ1-2|TRBD1|TRBV6-5|12|NA
CASSLQGYGYTF
TGTGCCAGCAGCTTACAGGGGTACGGCTACACCTTC
>TRBJ2-2|TRBD1|TRBV24-1|16|NA
CATSDSRTGDTGELFF
TGTGCCACCAGTGATTCCAGGACAGGGGACACCGGGGAGCTGTTTTTT
>TRBJ2-1|TRBD2|TRBV9|15|NA
CASSVLTGGQYEQFF
TGTGCCAGCAGCGTACTAACGGGGGGGCAATATGAGCAGTTCTTC
>TRBJ1-2|TRBD1|TRBV6-1|16|NA
CASSGERDSQIYGYTF
TGTGCCAGCAGTGGTGAAAGGGACAGCCAGATCTATGGCTACACCTTC
>TRBJ1-3|TRBD1|TRBV28|16|NA
CASSLWGTGGGNTIYF
TGTGCCAGCAGTTTATGGGGGACAGGGGGTGGAAACACCATATATTTT
>TRBJ1-6|NA|TRBV27|14|NA
CASSFQAANSPLHF
TGTGCCAGCAGTTTTCAGGCAGCTAATTCACCCCTCCACTTT
>TRBJ2-5|TRBD2|TRBV18|18|once
CASSPPGTSGPYQETQYF
TGTGCCAGCTCACCACCCGGGACTAGCGGGCCGTACCAAGAGACCCAGTACTTC
>TRBJ2-7|NA|TRBV5-1|14|NA
CASTMLGQTYEQYF
TGCGCCAGCACAATGCTAGGACAAACCTACGAGCAGTACTTC
>TRBJ2-3|TRBD2|TRBV5-4|16|NA
CASSLRSGGAGDTQYF
TGTGCCAGCAGCTTGCGTAGCGGGGGGGCCGGGGATACGCAGTATTTT
>TRBJ2-7|TRBD2|TRBV3-1/TRBV3-2|15|NA
CASSQEQRGRLEQYF
TGTGCCAGCAGCCAAGAGCAGCGGGGGCGGTTAGAGCAGTACTTC
>TRBJ2-7|NA|TRBV4-1|14|NA
CASSQDHRAGEQYF
TGCGCCAGCAGCCAAGACCACAGGGCGGGCGAGCAGTACTTC
>TRBJ2-2|TRBD1|TRBV10-2|15|NA
CASSEWGTGTGELFF
TGCGCCAGCAGTGAGTGGGGGACAGGGACCGGGGAGCTGTTTTTT
>TRBJ1-1|NA|TRBV27|14|NA
CASRTTVGILEAFF
TGTGCCAGCAGAACGACAGTAGGGATACTTGAAGCTTTCTTT
>TRBJ1-3|NA|TRBV25-1|13|NA
CATRQEAGNTIYF
TGTGCCACCCGACAGGAGGCTGGAAACACCATATATTTT
>TRBJ2-7|NA|TRBV19|15|NA
CASSMRGQSSYEQYF
TGTGCCAGTAGTATGCGGGGACAGAGCTCCTACGAGCAGTACTTC
>TRBJ1-5|NA|TRBV5-1|13|NA
CASSLDGKPPQHF
TGCGCCAGCAGCTTGGACGGGAAACCGCCCCAGCATTTT
>TRBJ1-4|NA|TRBV29-1|13|NA
CSGGAPAGEKLFF
TGCAGCGGGGGGGCTCCCGCGGGAGAAAAACTGTTTTTT
>TRBJ2-6|TRBD1|TRBV7-2|16|NA
CASSLVRGPGANVLTF
TGTGCCAGCAGCTTAGTAAGGGGGCCTGGGGCCAACGTCCTGACTTTC
>TRBJ2-1|NA|TRBV23-1|13|NA
CASSHQGGNEQFF
TGCGCCAGCAGTCACCAGGGAGGCAATGAGCAGTTCTTC
>TRBJ1-6|TRBD1|TRBV27|15|NA
CASSPWTGTNSPLHF
TGTGCCAGCAGTCCCTGGACAGGGACTAATTCACCCCTCCACTTT
>TRBJ2-7|TRBD1|TRBV10-3|12|NA
CAISEQGYEQYF
TGTGCCATCAGTGAACAGGGGTACGAGCAGTACTTC
>TRBJ1-1|NA|TRBV6-5|14|NA
CASSFPTGNTEAFF
TGTGCCAGCAGCTTCCCGACAGGGAACACTGAAGCTTTCTTT
>TRBJ2-7|TRBD1|TRBV19|12|NA
CASRATGDEQYF
TGTGCCAGTAGGGCAACAGGGGACGAGCAGTACTTC
>TRBJ2-3|NA|TRBV7-9|15|NA
CASSLAGGPTDTQYF
TGTGCCAGCAGCTTAGCCGGGGGTCCCACAGATACGCAGTATTTT
>TRBJ2-3|TRBD2|TRBV5-1|17|once
CASSLGLAGSSTDTQYF
TGCGCCAGCAGCTTGGGCCTAGCGGGGAGTTCCACAGATACGCAGTATTTT
>TRBJ2-2|TRBD2|TRBV9|16|NA
CASSRPGGAGTGELFF
TGTGCCAGCAGCCGACCGGGAGGGGCCGGGACCGGGGAGCTGTTTTTT
>TRBJ2-2|NA|TRBV9|15|NA
CASSVSGTNTGELFF
TGTGCCAGCAGCGTATCGGGGACTAACACCGGGGAGCTGTTTTTT
>TRBJ1-2|TRBD1|TRBV10-3|13|NA
CAISRDSNYGYTF
TGTGCCATCAGCCGGGACAGCAACTATGGCTACACCTTC
>TRBJ1-2|NA|TRBV5-1|12|NA
CASSLDFNGYTF
TGCGCCAGCAGCTTGGACTTCAATGGCTACACCTTC
>TRBJ2-1|TRBD2|TRBV30|12|once
CAWSAGGGEQFF
TGTGCCTGGAGTGCGGGGGGTGGTGAGCAGTTCTTC
>TRBJ1-1|NA|TRBV6-2/TRBV6-3|15|NA
CASSRHRDGFTEAFF
TGTGCCAGCAGTCGACACAGGGATGGGTTCACTGAAGCTTTCTTT
>TRBJ1-1|TRBD1|TRBV7-3|17|NA
CASSLGPQQGARAEAFF
TGTGCCAGCAGCTTGGGACCCCAACAGGGGGCAAGGGCTGAAGCTTTCTTT
>TRBJ2-7|NA|TRBV19|18|NA
CASSIVGGASHLVDEQYF
TGTGCCAGTAGTATAGTAGGAGGGGCCTCGCACCTGGTTGACGAGCAGTACTTC
>TRBJ1-2|NA|TRBV6-2/TRBV6-3|14|NA
CASSPPTGNYGYTF
TGTGCCAGCAGCCCCCCGACAGGAAACTATGGCTACACCTTC
>TRBJ1-2|TRBD1|TRBV6-5|15|NA
CASSLEGQLNYGYTF
TGTGCCAGCAGTCTCGAGGGACAGCTTAACTATGGCTACACCTTC
>TRBJ2-3|NA|TRBV4-3|14|NA
CASSLQGNTDTQYF
TGCGCCAGCAGCCTACAGGGAAACACAGATACGCAGTATTTT
>TRBJ1-5|TRBD1|TRBV11-2|16|NA
CASSLDRTGVNQPQHF
TGTGCCAGCAGCTTAGACAGGACAGGGGTCAATCAGCCCCAGCATTTT
>TRBJ2-2|TRBD2|TRBV30|12|NA
CAFRGGVGELFF
TGTGCCTTCCGGGGGGGCGTGGGGGAGCTGTTTTTT
>TRBJ1-2|TRBD1|TRBV18|12|NA
CASSGTGDGYTF
TGTGCCAGCTCAGGGACAGGGGATGGCTACACCTTC
>TRBJ1-5|TRBD1|TRBV27|14|NA
CASSLGQGNQPQHF
TGTGCCAGCAGTTTGGGACAGGGCAATCAGCCCCAGCATTTT
>TRBJ1-3|NA|TRBV6-5|15|once
CASSSTPGSGNTIYF
TGTGCCAGCAGTTCCACTCCGGGCTCTGGAAACACCATATATTTT
>TRBJ1-4|NA|TRBV9|15|NA
CASSLSGQINEKLFF
TGTGCCAGCAGCCTAAGCGGACAGATTAATGAAAAACTGTTTTTT
>TRBJ2-7|NA|TRBV20-1|12|NA
CSASLRADEQYF
TGCAGTGCCAGTTTGCGGGCGGACGAGCAGTACTTC
>TRBJ2-2|TRBD2|TRBV4-2|19|NA
CASSQGWLAGGPNTGELFF
TGTGCCAGCAGCCAAGGCTGGCTAGCGGGGGGACCGAACACCGGGGAGCTGTTTTTT
>TRBJ1-5|TRBD1|TRBV7-2|14|NA
CASSRTGQGQPQHF
TGTGCCAGCAGCCGGACAGGCCAAGGTCAGCCCCAGCATTTT
>TRBJ1-6|NA|TRBV6-5|14|NA
CASRPTGYNSPLHF
TGTGCCAGCAGACCGACAGGATATAATTCACCCCTCCACTTT
>TRBJ1-5|TRBD1|TRBV6-6|15|NA
CASSLGQGTGQPQHF
TGTGCCAGCAGTTTGGGACAGGGAACGGGTCAGCCCCAGCATTTT